These 23 T cell receptor beta chains share one sample of origin, sequenced in a study of blood T cell repertoires in COVID-19. Profiling relied on immunoSEQ multiplex PCR, and the TCRdb table lists in-frame clones only, not all of them. The repertoire has around 100,000 clones, roughly 90% of them found once; the top ten carry 3.5%. Sequenced: peripheral blood. These TCRs come from a woman aged 55-69 years with acute or convalescent COVID-19.

This clone has a handful of counts. This rearrangement joins TRBV28 to TRBJ2-2; D perhaps matches TRBD2 (6 bases). The CDR3 is 16 amino acids. Germline assignment: CDR1 MDHEN and CDR2 SYDVKM. V lost 2 bases and J 4 bases, leaving 14 bases between the germline ends. The CDR3 is CASSLRARGGTGELFF. In DNA form, the CDR3 reads TGTGCCAGCAGTTTAAGGGCGAGGGGAGGCACCGGGGAGCTGTTTTTT.

This chain links TRBV18 with TRBJ2-4, with D hard to call. The CDR3 contains 17 residues. Trimming removed 4 bases at V and 2 bases at J, with 18 bases between. CDR1 is KGHSH, CDR2 LQKENI, per germline. The CDR3 loop reads CASSLLNPDISKNIQYF. The CDR3 nucleotides are TGTGCCAGCTCACTTCTAAACCCCGACATTTCCAAAAACATTCAGTACTTC.

The genes are TRBV5-1 and TRBJ1-5, with TRBD1 identical over 7 bases. CDR3 length: 14 amino acids. Per germline, CDR1 SGHRS and CDR2 YFSETQ. Germline trimming cut 4 bases from V and 6 bases from J; bases unmatched to any gene: 7. The CDR3 region has the DNA TGCGCCAGCAGCCCCGCAGGGGGAGGTCAGCCCCAGCATTTT. This encodes CASSPAGGGQPQHF.

The chain employs TRBV29-1 and TRBJ1-1; tentative D call: TRBD1 (5 bases). Germline V gives CDR1 SQVTM, CDR2 ANQGSEA. The V end lost 0 bases, the J end lost 7 bases, and 21 bases lay between the germline ends. The CDR3 runs to 16 residues. The CDR3 here is CSVEEGTVTDEGEAFF. DNA for the CDR3: TGCAGCGTTGAAGAGGGGACTGTCACCGATGAGGGTGAAGCTTTCTTT.

This chain links TRBV4-2 with TRBJ1-2, with D unresolved. Germline CDR1 is LGHNA and CDR2 is YNFKEQ. The V end was cut by 4 bases, the J end by 4 bases, with 13 bases between. The CDR3 runs to 14 residues. In nucleotides, the CDR3 is TGTGCCAGCAGCCCCGAAGGAGCCGGCTATGGCTACACCTTC. This translates into CASSPEGAGYGYTF.

This sequence joins TRBV9 and TRBJ2-1; D might be TRBD2 (6 bases). Germline V CDR1 and CDR2: SGDLS, YYNGEE. The CDR3 loop spans 15 amino acids. V lost 1 base, J lost 4 bases, and 12 bases lay in between. The CDR3 region has the DNA TGTGCCAGCAGCGTACTCAGTGGAGGGTACAATGAGCAGTTCTTC. This sequence encodes CASSVLSGGYNEQFF. Looking up the rest from reference TRBV9 and TRBJ2-1 gives the full variable domain: DSGVTQTPKHLITATGQRVTLRCSPRSGDLSVYWYQQSLDQGLQFLIQYYNGEERAKGNILERFSAQQFPDLHSELNLSSLELGDSALYFCASSVLSGGYNEQFFGPGTRLTVL.

J is TRBJ1-1 and V is TRBV3-1 (or the pseudogene TRBV3-2); D ambiguous. Per germline, CDR1 LGHDT and CDR2 YNNKEL (reference sequence). V dropped 5 bases and J dropped 5 bases, with 18 bases sitting between them. The CDR3 length is 15 residues. The CDR3 region is CASSTYSNAGTEAFF. For the CDR3, the DNA is TGTGCCAGCAGCACGTACAGCAACGCGGGGACTGAAGCTTTCTTT.

The V call is TRBV24-1, the J call TRBJ2-1; TRBD1 aligns across 8 bases. The CDR3 consists of 15 residues. V gave up 4 bases and J gave up 4 bases; unmatched junction bases: 5. From germline, CDR1 is KGHDR and CDR2 SFDVKD. The CDR3 protein is CATSDPGTGYNEQFF. CDR3 DNA sequence: TGTGCCACCAGTGACCCCGGGACAGGATACAATGAGCAGTTCTTC.

The rearrangement uses TRBV3-1 (or the pseudogene TRBV3-2) and TRBJ1-1; the D is unclear. V was shortened by 3 bases and J by 4 bases, with 6 bases between the two germline ends. Per germline, CDR1 LGHDT and CDR2 YNNKEL (reference sequence). The CDR3 is made up of 12 amino acids. The CDR3 nucleotides are TGTGCCAGCAGCCATCCTTCCACTGAAGCTTTCTTT. This codes for CASSHPSTEAFF.

The chain employs TRBV6-5 and TRBJ1-2, with 7 bases aligning to TRBD1. This CDR3 contains 15 residues. Germline CDR1 reads MNHEY; CDR2 reads SVGAGI. The J segment lost 6 bases and the V segment lost 5 bases, leaving 12 bases of the junction unmatched. The CDR3 DNA is TGTGCCAGCAGTCCCATCTTCTCGACAGGGCATGGCTACACCTTC. Amino acids: CASSPIFSTGHGYTF.

This chain uses TRBV19 with TRBJ1-5, with 10 bases fitting TRBD1. Germline CDR1 is LNHDA and CDR2 is SQIVND (reference sequence). This CDR3 is built from 16 residues. Trimming took 4 bases from V and 6 from J; bases not matched to a gene: 9. The CDR3 DNA is TGTGCCAGTAGTAGTTTTCTTGGGACAGGGGTTCAGCCCCAGCATTTT. Translation: CASSSFLGTGVQPQHF.

The rearrangement joins TRBV7-6 to TRBJ2-4; D ambiguous. Germline loops: CDR1 SGHVS, CDR2 FNYEAQ. This CDR3 spans 18 amino acids. Between the trimmed V and J ends, which lost 1 base and 0 bases, there was a span of 16 bases. The CDR3 DNA reads as TGTGCCAGCAGCTTAGATCCGGGTGCGGCTCAAGCCAAAAACATTCAGTACTTC. Its translation is CASSLDPGAAQAKNIQYF.

This chain uses TRBV6-5 with TRBJ1-1, with unresolved D. This CDR3 comprises 12 residues. Germline V gene data show CDR1 as MNHEY and CDR2 as SVGAGI. Between the trimmed V and J ends, which lost 4 bases and 7 bases, there was a span of 10 bases. CDR3 region: CASSSFPGEAFF. In DNA, the CDR3 is TGTGCCAGCAGTTCATTCCCGGGTGAAGCTTTCTTT.

This chain joins TRBV25-1 and TRBJ1-2, with D maybe TRBD1 (5 bases). Germline lookup yields CDR1 MGHDK and CDR2 SYGVNS. CDR3 length: 14 amino acids. The V gene lost 3 bases and the J gene lost 6 bases, with 14 bases spanning the gap. The CDR3 nucleotides are TGTGCCAGCAGTGAGCGGGGCTCTGGGGATGGCTACACCTTC. Translated: CASSERGSGDGYTF.

The CDR3 bases are TGTGCCAGCAAGGTTACGGCGGGAGCGGGAGATACGCAGTATTTT. Amino acids: CASKVTAGAGDTQYF. V gene TRBV6-5 combines with J gene TRBJ2-3, with TRBD2 matching over 7 bases. Germline trimming cut 7 bases from V and 5 bases from J; bases unmatched to any gene: 12. CDR1 MNHEY and CDR2 SVGAGI come from the germline V gene. This CDR3 is built from 15 residues.

This chain links TRBV5-1 with TRBJ1-2; D is uncertain. CDR3 length: 13 amino acids. The germline V and J ends were trimmed by 4 bases and 3 bases, with 10 bases remaining between them. Germline CDR1 is SGHRS and CDR2 is YFSETQ. This CDR3 reads CASSTEIHYGYTF. CDR3 nucleotide sequence: TGCGCCAGCAGCACTGAGATCCACTATGGCTACACCTTC. Filled out from reference TRBV5-1 and TRBJ1-2, the complete variable domain reads KAGVTQTPRYLIKTRGQQVTLSCSPISGHRSVSWYQQTPGQGLQFLFEYFSETQRNKGNFPGRFSGRQFSNSRSEMNVSTLELGDSALYLCASSTEIHYGYTFGSGTRLTVV.

On this clone: In the same sample, other DNA sequences code for this CDR3. The chain is built from TRBV19 and TRBJ1-1; tentatively, D is TRBD1 (6 bases). V was pared by 1 base and J by 4 bases, with 13 bases between. This CDR3 region has 15 residues. Germline CDR1 and CDR2: LNHDA and SQIVND (reference sequence). The CDR3 reads CASSIGGGGSTEAFF. Written as DNA, the CDR3 is TGTGCCAGTAGTATAGGAGGGGGTGGGAGCACTGAAGCTTTCTTT.

The chain employs TRBV6-5 and TRBJ2-7, with D maybe TRBD1 (5 bases). CDR1 is MNHEY and CDR2 is SVGAGI in the germline V gene. The CDR3 has 13 amino acids. V lost 5 bases, J lost 2 bases, and 10 bases lay in between. Here the CDR3 DNA reads TGTGCCAGCAGTCTCGACAGTCCCTACGAGCAGTACGTC. It codes for CASSLDSPYEQYV.

The chain combines TRBV25-1 with TRBJ2-1; 10 bases fit TRBD1. The CDR3 covers 14 residues. With 3 bases clipped from V and 8 bases from J, the junction kept 4 bases outside the gene matches. Germline V gene data show CDR1 as MGHDK and CDR2 as SYGVNS. CDR3 loop: CASSEGQGFDEQFF. CDR3 DNA sequence: TGTGCCAGCAGTGAGGGACAGGGGTTCGATGAGCAGTTCTTC.

The chain uses TRBV5-1 and TRBJ1-1, with 7 bases identical to TRBD1. Germline-derived CDR1 and CDR2 are SGHRS and YFSETQ. The length of the CDR3 is 14 residues. With 4 bases clipped from V and 5 bases from J, the junction kept 8 bases outside the gene matches. CDR3 nucleotide sequence: TGCGCCAGCAGCCCCGACAGGGAGGTGACTGAAGCTTTCTTT. Its protein is CASSPDREVTEAFF.

J is TRBJ2-3 and V is TRBV5-1; possibly TRBD2 for D (6 bases). This CDR3 has 14 residues. Trimming removed 0 bases at V and 6 bases at J, with 11 bases between. CDR1 and CDR2 from the germline V gene are SGHRS and YFSETQ. The CDR3 nucleotides read TGCGCCAGCAGCTTGGCTGCGGGATTGGATACGCAGTATTTT. Residues: CASSLAAGLDTQYF.

The rearrangement joins TRBV6-6 to TRBJ1-6, with unresolved D. Trimming shortened V by 8 bases and J by 5 bases, and 10 bases separated the two germline ends. The CDR3 is 13 residues long. CDR1 and CDR2 from the germline V gene are MNHNY and SVGAGI (reference sequence). This chain's CDR3 is CASLGPDNSPLHF. The CDR3 DNA reads as TGTGCCAGCCTTGGGCCAGATAATTCACCCCTCCACTTT.

The chain employs TRBV18 and TRBJ1-5; D remains unclear. This CDR3 spans 15 amino acids. The V gene lost 6 bases and the J gene lost 1 base, with 13 bases spanning the gap. Germline assignment: CDR1 KGHSH and CDR2 LQKENI. The CDR3 nucleotides read TGTGCCAGCTCCCTTTCGAGGCGGAGCAATCAGCCCCAGCATTTT. Translated, it gives CASSLSRRSNQPQHF.